Below, 32 T cell receptor beta chains from the same sample are listed, as sequenced in a study of T cell repertoires in cytomegalovirus infection. For these receptors, no antigen is known. TCRdb independently ran MiXCR on the reads; one entry per CDR3 protein. Of approximately 730,000 distinct CDR3 sequences in the sample, almost 30% were seen once. The sample in question was cultured CD8+ T cells from PBMCs, obtained from culture after CMV antigen stimulation. These TCRs come from a human donor in good health (CMV status not recorded). Some clones in this sample may be carry-over from other donors' samples.

This clonotype occurred a few times. This chain uses TRBV6-2 or TRBV6-3 with TRBJ2-3; TRBD1 is a possible D gene (6 bases). Trimming removed 4 bases from V and 4 bases from J, with 12 bases in between. There are 14 residues in the CDR3. CDR1 and CDR2 (germline): MNHEY, SVGEGT. CDR3 bases: TGTGCCAGCAGTTTACAGGGATTGGCAGATACGCAGTATTTT. It yields the protein CASSLQGLADTQYF.

CDR3 coding DNA: TGTGCCAGCAGTGAGTGGGGGTACACTGAAGCTTTCTTT. It encodes CASSEWGYTEAFF. V and J are TRBV25-1 and TRBJ1-1; possible D gene TRBD1, 5 bases. The V and J ends lost 3 bases and 3 bases respectively, with 8 bases between them. The germline V gene has CDR1 MGHDK and CDR2 SYGVNS. CDR3 length: 13 residues.

This clonotype turned up a few times. V is TRBV7-8 and J is TRBJ1-2; D perhaps matches TRBD1 (5 bases). Germline V gene sequence: CDR1 SGHVS, CDR2 FQNEAQ. This CDR3 contains 16 residues. V lost 4 bases, J lost 0 bases, and 15 bases lay in between. The CDR3 protein is CASSYPLGQANYGYTF. In DNA form, the CDR3 reads TGTGCCAGCAGCTACCCTCTCGGACAAGCTAACTATGGCTACACCTTC. The variable domain in full, with the rest retrieved from reference TRBV7-8 and TRBJ1-2, is GAGVSQSPRYKVAKRGQDVALRCDPISGHVSLFWYQQALGQGPEFLTYFQNEAQLDKSGLPSDRFFAERPEGSVSTLKIQRTQQEDSAVYLCASSYPLGQANYGYTFGSGTRLTVV.

The V and J genes are TRBV2 and TRBJ2-1; D is unclear. Germline loops: CDR1 SNHLY, CDR2 FYNNEI. V was shortened by 3 bases and J by 0 bases, with 9 bases between the two germline ends. This CDR3 comprises 15 residues. The CDR3 loop is CASSDQADSYNEQFF. The CDR3 DNA is TGTGCCAGCAGTGATCAGGCCGACTCCTACAATGAGCAGTTCTTC.

This clonotype has at least ten counts. The genes are TRBV7-8 and TRBJ2-3; 10 bases match TRBD2. V dropped 3 bases and J dropped 2; count of bases not matched to a gene: 5. The length of the CDR3 is 16 residues. Germline-derived CDR1 and CDR2 are SGHVS and FQNEAQ. CDR3: CASSFSGGAITDTQYF. In DNA form, the CDR3 reads TGTGCCAGCAGCTTCAGCGGGGGGGCAATCACAGATACGCAGTATTTT.

The DNA of the CDR3 is TGTGCCACCAGCAGAGATAACCTGGGGCCGGGTGAAAAACTGTTTTTT. Translation gives CATSRDNLGPGEKLFF. The rearrangement links TRBV15 to TRBJ1-4; D is perhaps TRBD1 (5 bases). Germline assignment: CDR1 LNHNV and CDR2 YYDKDF (reference sequence). The CDR3 spans 16 residues. Trimming stripped 0 bases from V and 7 bases from J, with 15 bases between.

This clonotype was recorded a few times. The V gene is TRBV7-3, the J gene TRBJ2-3, with 7 bases identical to TRBD1. CDR3 length equals 15 residues. Unmatched junction bases numbered 7, after V lost 7 bases and J lost 0 bases. Germline CDR1 SGHTA, CDR2 FQGTGA. The CDR3 nucleotides read TGTGCCAGCACTCCCGGGACAGTTAGCACAGATACGCAGTATTTT. As protein: CASTPGTVSTDTQYF.

This sequence joins TRBV2 and TRBJ2-1, with D tentatively TRBD2 (6 bases). CDR3 length: 12 amino acids. V gave up 11 bases and J gave up 4 bases, with 12 bases separating them. Per germline, CDR1 SNHLY and CDR2 FYNNEI. The CDR3 region has the DNA TGTGCCTTCGGGGGACCTTACAATGAGCAGTTCTTC. Protein product: CAFGGPYNEQFF. Full variable domain (rest looked up from reference TRBV2 and TRBJ2-1): EPEVTQTPSHQVTQMGQEVILRCVPISNHLYFYWYRQILGQKVEFLVSFYNNEISEKSEIFDDQFSVERPDGSNFTLKIRSTKLEDSAMYFCAFGGPYNEQFFGPGTRLTVL.

CDR3 sequence (DNA): TGTGCCAGCAGCGTACCCTCCGAAAGTTTGGGAACTGAAGCTTTCTTT. This codes for CASSVPSESLGTEAFF. J is TRBJ1-1 and V is TRBV9; D uncertain. This CDR3 has 16 amino acids. V lost 1 base to trimming and J lost 5 bases, with 18 bases between them. Germline CDR1 and CDR2: SGDLS and YYNGEE.

The chain's CDR3 is CATSRGPEAFF. The DNA of the CDR3 is TGTGCCACCAGCCGGGGCCCTGAAGCTTTCTTT. The rearrangement joins TRBV24-1 to TRBJ1-1, with a weak D call TRBD1 (5 bases). The CDR3 has 11 amino acids. Trimming took 7 bases from V and 6 from J, leaving 8 bases between them. Germline values: CDR1 KGHDR, CDR2 SFDVKD.

This chain joins TRBV19 and TRBJ2-3, with D maybe TRBD2 (5 bases). Germline assignment: CDR1 LNHDA and CDR2 SQIVND (reference sequence). This CDR3 is 14 amino acids long. Trimming took 7 bases from V and 0 from J, leaving 11 bases between them. The CDR3: CASTDLASTDTQYF. The DNA of the CDR3 is TGTGCCAGTACCGACCTAGCTAGCACAGATACGCAGTATTTT.

This clonotype was observed many times. The genes are TRBV7-9 and TRBJ1-2; D is ambiguous. Trimming left V 1 base short and J 4 bases short, with 13 bases between. CDR3 length: 15 residues. CDR1 SEHNR and CDR2 FQNEAQ come from the germline V gene (reference sequence). The CDR3 DNA follows: TGTGCCAGCAGCTTAGTTGGATCTTCGGTCTATGGCTACACCTTC. It encodes CASSLVGSSVYGYTF. The complete variable domain, with remaining parts taken from reference TRBV7-9 and TRBJ1-2, reads DTGVSQNPRHKITKRGQNVTFRCDPISEHNRLYWYRQTLGQGPEFLTYFQNEAQLEKSRLLSDRFSAERPKGSFSTLEIQRTEQGDSAMYLCASSLVGSSVYGYTFGSGTRLTVV.

This chain links TRBV28 with TRBJ2-3; 7 bases line up with TRBD1. V gave up 2 bases and J gave up 0 bases; unmatched junction bases: 8. This CDR3 region has 17 residues. The V gene's germline CDR1 is MDHEN and CDR2 SYDVKM. CDR3 sequence reads: CASSLGDSITSTDTQYF. The CDR3 DNA is TGTGCCAGCAGTTTAGGGGACAGCATAACGAGCACAGATACGCAGTATTTT.

Here the CDR3 reads CASSLGPQGAGGNTIYF. In nucleotides, the CDR3 is TGTGCCAGCAGTTTAGGCCCCCAGGGGGCTGGTGGAAACACCATATATTTT. This rearrangement joins TRBV12-3 or TRBV12-4 to TRBJ1-3; 8 bases line up with TRBD1. This CDR3 has 17 residues. With V trimmed by 1 base and J by 3 bases, 8 bases remained unmatched.

The chain carries TRBV6-5 and TRBJ2-1; 12 bases match TRBD1. V lost 6 bases and J lost 14; bases outside the gene matches: 8. The CDR3 consists of 13 residues. Germline V gives CDR1 MNHEY, CDR2 SVGAGI. The CDR3 reads CASRSGQGAHKFF. CDR3 coding DNA: TGTGCCAGCAGATCGGGACAGGGGGCGCATAAGTTCTTC.

The gene calls are TRBV19 and TRBJ1-1; no reliable D call. V shed 7 bases and J shed 2 bases, with 11 bases lying between them. CDR1 is LNHDA and CDR2 is SQIVND in the germline V gene (reference sequence). This CDR3 is built from 13 residues. CDR3 protein: CASIADLNTEAFF. The CDR3 bases are TGTGCCAGTATTGCGGACCTTAACACTGAAGCTTTCTTT.

This clonotype showed up just a few times. The DNA of the CDR3 is TGTGCCAGCAGCCCCAACGAGACTCCAATCAATGAGCAGTTCTTC. It encodes CASSPNETPINEQFF. The V and J genes are TRBV7-2 and TRBJ2-1; D is undetermined. CDR1 is SGHTA, CDR2 FQGNSA, per germline. Trimming took off 5 bases at V and 6 bases at J, with 17 bases between the two ends. CDR3 length: 15 residues.

This clonotype was recorded at least ten times. The chain's CDR3 is CASSLLPVSGGAGDEQFF. DNA for the CDR3: TGTGCCAGCAGCTTACTCCCTGTGAGCGGGGGGGCTGGGGATGAGCAGTTCTTC. This chain joins TRBV7-2 and TRBJ2-1; 10 nucleotides line up with TRBD2. The V and J ends lost 2 bases and 8 bases, in that order; junction bases with no gene match: 15. In germline, CDR1 is SGHTA, CDR2 FQGNSA. The CDR3 is made up of 18 amino acids.

The CDR3 region is CATSRDLDSAYEQYF. The CDR3 nucleotides are TGTGCCACCAGCAGAGACCTCGATTCAGCCTACGAGCAGTACTTC. The gene calls are TRBV15 and TRBJ2-7; D call uncertain. V gave up 0 bases and J gave up 2 bases, with 11 bases separating them. The CDR3 runs to 15 residues. The germline V gene has CDR1 LNHNV and CDR2 YYDKDF (reference sequence).

In its sample, this clonotype was seen a few times. J is TRBJ1-2 and V is TRBV24-1; D is unclear. The V and J ends lost 4 bases and 3 bases respectively, with 8 bases between them. The CDR3 extends over 13 amino acids. Germline V CDR1 and CDR2: KGHDR, SFDVKD. CDR3 coding DNA: TGTGCCACCAGTGAGGCCAATTACTATGGCTACACCTTC. The encoded protein is CATSEANYYGYTF.

V usage is TRBV5-8 and J usage is TRBJ2-7; a possible D gene is TRBD1 (5 bases). This CDR3 contains 16 residues. Trimming stripped 0 bases from V and 0 bases from J, with 13 bases between. In germline, CDR1 is SGHTS, CDR2 YDEGEE. The DNA of the CDR3 is TGTGCCAGCAGCTTGGACGCAGGGCTAAGCTCCTACGAGCAGTACTTC. Its protein is CASSLDAGLSSYEQYF.

This clonotype was seen at least ten times. The chain couples TRBV7-9 to TRBJ2-5; D not resolved. The germline gives CDR1 SEHNR, CDR2 FQNEAQ (reference sequence). The CDR3 is 14 residues long. V lost 2 bases, J lost 0 bases, and 7 bases lay in between. CDR3 DNA: TGTGCCAGCAGCTTATTAACATACCAAGAGACCCAGTACTTC. Its translation is CASSLLTYQETQYF.

There are a few counts of this clonotype. The chain couples TRBV7-9 to TRBJ1-2; 8 bases agree with TRBD1. The V segment lost 0 bases and the J segment 4 bases; nucleotides outside the gene matches: 4. CDR1 and CDR2 (germline): SEHNR, FQNEAQ (reference sequence). The CDR3 extends over 15 amino acids. The DNA of the CDR3 is TGTGCCAGCAGCTTAGCGCAGCAGGGGGCCTATGGCTACACCTTC. It is translated as CASSLAQQGAYGYTF. Supplemented by reference TRBV7-9 and TRBJ1-2, the full variable domain reads DTGVSQNPRHKITKRGQNVTFRCDPISEHNRLYWYRQTLGQGPEFLTYFQNEAQLEKSRLLSDRFSAERPKGSFSTLEIQRTEQGDSAMYLCASSLAQQGAYGYTFGSGTRLTVV.

This clonotype appeared a few times. The chain joins TRBV19 to TRBJ1-2; TRBD1 matches 8 bases. Germline loops: CDR1 LNHDA, CDR2 SQIVND (reference sequence). V lost 3 bases to trimming and J lost 1 base; unmatched junction nucleotides: 10. This CDR3 spans 17 amino acids. This CDR3 reads CASSIPFGQGLNYGYTF. The CDR3 coding sequence is TGTGCCAGTAGTATCCCTTTCGGACAGGGCCTTAACTATGGCTACACCTTC.

This clonotype was recorded many times. The chain joins TRBV7-6 to TRBJ1-6; a weak D match, TRBD1 (6 bases). Germline assignment: CDR1 SGHVS and CDR2 FNYEAQ. V was pared by 7 bases and J by 6 bases, with 16 bases between. There are 15 residues in the CDR3. CDR3 in amino acids: CASTPGGAANSPLHF. DNA for the CDR3: TGTGCCAGCACCCCGGGGGGGGCAGCTAATTCACCCCTCCACTTT.

The genes are TRBV5-4 and TRBJ1-1, with D hard to call. Deletions cut 4 bases from V and 6 bases from J, with 16 bases between. CDR1 SGHNT and CDR2 YYREEE come from the germline V gene (reference sequence). The CDR3 sequence is 14 residues long. CDR3 in DNA: TGTGCCAGCAGCCCCTCTCCCATGGGCGCTGAAGCTTTCTTT. Translated, it gives CASSPSPMGAEAFF.

This clonotype occurred many times. The J gene is TRBJ2-3, the V gene TRBV6-5; 12 bases fit TRBD2. Germline V gene data show CDR1 as MNHEY and CDR2 as SVGAGI. The junction had 9 bases not matched to a gene; V was cut back by 6 bases and J by 2 bases. There are 17 residues in the CDR3. The CDR3 loop reads CASSPTSGGLHTDTQYF. In DNA form, the CDR3 reads TGTGCCAGCAGCCCCACTAGCGGGGGGCTCCACACAGATACGCAGTATTTT.

This clonotype turned up a few times. The chain has TRBV20-1 and TRBJ2-1, with TRBD2 identical over 9 bases. Losses at the gene ends were 0 bases for V and 4 bases for J; bases not matched to a gene: 7. The CDR3 length is 16 residues. Germline V lookup: CDR1 DFQATT, CDR2 SNEGSKA (reference sequence). This CDR3 is CSARDRWRGGYNEQFF. CDR3 in DNA: TGCAGTGCTAGAGATAGGTGGCGGGGGGGATACAATGAGCAGTTCTTC.

This clonotype came up once. This chain links TRBV15 with TRBJ1-1, with D hard to call. V shed 2 bases and J shed 3 bases, with 7 bases lying between them. The CDR3 spans 13 residues. Germline V CDR1 and CDR2: LNHNV, YYDKDF (reference sequence). The CDR3 coding sequence is TGTGCCACCAGCAGAAAAAGGGACACTGAAGCTTTCTTT. It yields the protein CATSRKRDTEAFF.

There are many counts of this clonotype. V and J are TRBV12-3 or TRBV12-4 and TRBJ1-1, with no clear D. The CDR3 is 14 residues long. The V gene lost 8 bases and the J gene lost 1 base, with 14 bases spanning the gap. The CDR3 nucleotides are TGTGCCAGCCTAGAATCACAGAAGAACACTGAAGCTTTCTTT. Encoded protein: CASLESQKNTEAFF.

V usage is TRBV12-3 or TRBV12-4 and J usage is TRBJ2-1; 11 bases fit TRBD2. CDR3 size: 18 residues. The trim removed 2 bases at V and 3 bases at J, leaving 9 bases unmatched. Written as DNA, the CDR3 is TGTGCCAGCAGTTTAAACGGGCCCACTAGCGGGGGCTACAATGAGCAGTTCTTC. Its translation: CASSLNGPTSGGYNEQFF.

The rearrangement uses TRBV7-2 and TRBJ2-3; TRBD1 matches 7 bases. The CDR3 has 16 amino acids. Per germline, CDR1 SGHTA and CDR2 FQGNSA. V dropped 4 bases and J dropped 5; count of bases not matched to a gene: 12. For the CDR3, the DNA is TGTGCCAGCAGCTCCGGACAGGTGGTTTCGAAAGATACGCAGTATTTT. It codes for CASSSGQVVSKDTQYF.